This TCR beta chain appears in the sequencing data of a study of immune evolution from preneoplasia to lung adenocarcinoma. Overall study: HLA loss of heterozygosity: over 5.5% AIS, approximately 15% MIA, around 35% ADC, none AAH.

Repertoires were generated with immunoSEQ multiplex PCR, while TCRdb's copy carries only in-frame clones and drops some. This sample has thousands of clones, with around 80% found just once. This CDR3 is 14 amino acids long. V lost 6 bases to trimming and J lost 8 bases; unmatched junction nucleotides: 9. From germline, CDR1 is SEHNR and CDR2 FQNEAQ (reference sequence). Remarks on this clone: What it binds is not known.

Histologic diagnosis was independently verified by two lung pathologists. Nucleic acids came from premalignant or tumor cells enriched by macro-dissection. Overall study findings and caveats: Highest clonality occurred in KRAS-mutant, not EGFR-mutant or double wild-type, nodules.

The source of this sequence is a person aged 55-85 years with lung adenocarcinoma. The sequencing input was FFPE minimally invasive lung adenocarcinoma tissue. The rearrangement joins TRBV7-9 to TRBJ2-1; TRBD1 aligns across 8 bases. Here the CDR3 reads CASRTTGVPDEQFF. Written as DNA, the CDR3 is TGTGCCAGCAGAACGACAGGGGTACCTGATGAGCAGTTCTTC.